This T cell receptor (beta chain) was identified during a study of blood T cell repertoires in COVID-19. Some clones are missing from TCRdb's copy, which holds only in-frame ones; the method was immunoSEQ multiplex PCR. The sample holds roughly 60,000 clones, approximately 88% seen once. This clone has a single count. Input material: peripheral blood. This receptor was obtained from a middle-aged man with COVID-19, enrolled during active disease.

CDR3 in DNA: TGCGCCAGCAGTCAACCCAGGGGGCTGGTTAATGAAAAACTGTTTTTT. Protein product: CASSQPRGLVNEKLFF. The chain recombines TRBV23-1 with TRBJ1-4, with 8 bases identical to TRBD1. TRBV23-1 is an ORF, with its function uncertain. V gave up 2 bases and J gave up 4 bases; unmatched junction bases: 6. The CDR3 has 16 residues.